This TCR beta chain is drawn from a study of human T cells and chemical hapten exposure (dated by TCRdb to the early 2020s). About the study as a whole: Libraries were combined into a pool for sequencing, and differences in TCR yield between samples came mainly from small differences in library volumes within the pool. The study tracked peripheral blood TCR repertoire changes in vivo during primary and secondary sensitization to the hapten diphenylcyclopropenone (DPC) in alopecia patients. From each blood RNA sample, both TCR alpha and TCR beta chains were sequenced.

Interpreted using the paper, the time point label stands for: healthy volunteer bleed at 2 weeks. Total RNA was extracted from unfractionated whole blood collected in Tempus Blood RNA tubes. As TCR sequencing controls, about 5 healthy volunteers were used, with blood taken at day 0, 2 weeks and 6 weeks. This clonotype was recorded many times. Its antigen is not yet known. Within one base of it there is no much larger clone, and no base qualities were kept. The CDR3 sequence holds 13 residues, the cysteine and phenylalanine included. The CDR3 DNA has 39 bases and is translated from base 1. The germline V gene specifies MNHEY as CDR1 and SVGEGT as CDR2. V is clipped by 2 bases and J by 2 bases, and the sequence between their germline boundaries is 6 bases long. General study outcomes and caveats: After repeated subsampling, the strength of the expansion versus patch-test correlation and the threshold at which it became significant changed. The number of TCRs above 1 in 1000 frequency did not change with DPC sensitization; there was no evidence of global repertoire structure alterations.

Library creation used RACE. The instrument was a NextSeq 500. During library preparation, unique molecular identifiers were attached to individual cDNA molecules so that TCRs could be counted in a quantitative, reproducible way. The authors' pipeline ran thus. Samples had a median of 95,638 TCRs, with a range from 23,224 to 690,600. The Decombinator software suite was used to annotate the V, J and CDR3 of the TCR reads. Every sample was subsampled to the same number of TCRs (28,000) for the PS versus PT1 abundance plots. Expanded TCRs were defined as absent before sensitization and observed at least eight times at the 2-week time point. TCRdb reprocessing: public reads trimmed at Q25 with fastp, clones called with MiXCR, in-frame beta chains kept. Records with the same CDR3 protein are collapsed into one entry carrying the most frequent genes and DNA. The V and J calls, along with clone size, are taken from TCRdb and not from the paper's own processing. For this sample there are 100,000 to 150,000 distinct CDR3 sequences; about 8.2% appear just once. Around 1.7% of the sample is in the top ten clones.

The clonotype was recovered from a male donor in good health. Some clones in this sample may be carry-over from other donors' samples. In this chain, TRBV6-2 or TRBV6-3 is recombined with TRBJ1-1, with a weak D call of TRBD1 (5 bases match). Sequencing was done on a sample of whole blood. This receptor carries the CDR3 CASSYRDNTEAFF. The bases read TGTGCCAGCAGTTACCGGGACAACACTGAAGCTTTCTTT.